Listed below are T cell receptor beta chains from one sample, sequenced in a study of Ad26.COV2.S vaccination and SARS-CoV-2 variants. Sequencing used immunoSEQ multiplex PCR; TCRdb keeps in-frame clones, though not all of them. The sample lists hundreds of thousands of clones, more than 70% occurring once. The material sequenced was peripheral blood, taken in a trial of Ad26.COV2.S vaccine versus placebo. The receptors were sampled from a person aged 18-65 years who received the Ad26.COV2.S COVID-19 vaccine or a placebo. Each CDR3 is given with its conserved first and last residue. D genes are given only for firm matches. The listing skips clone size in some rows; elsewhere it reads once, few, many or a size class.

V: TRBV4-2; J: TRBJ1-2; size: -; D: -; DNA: TGTGCCAGCAGCCAAGAAGGCCGGAACTATGGCTACACCTTC; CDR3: CASSQEGRNYGYTF
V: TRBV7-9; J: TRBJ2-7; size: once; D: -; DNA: TGTGCCAGCAGCTTAACGAACGAGCAGTACTTC; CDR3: CASSLTNEQYF
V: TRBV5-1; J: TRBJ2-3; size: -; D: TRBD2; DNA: TGCGCCAGCAGCTTACAAGCGGGGGGAATCACAGATACGCAGTATTTT; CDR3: CASSLQAGGITDTQYF
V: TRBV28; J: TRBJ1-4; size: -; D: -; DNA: TGTGCCAGCAGTTTCATACAGGGTATTGCTAATGAAAAACTGTTTTTT; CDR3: CASSFIQGIANEKLFF
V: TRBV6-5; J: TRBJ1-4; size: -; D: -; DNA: TGTGCCAGCAGGGACAGCTATAATGAAAAACTGTTTTTT; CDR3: CASRDSYNEKLFF
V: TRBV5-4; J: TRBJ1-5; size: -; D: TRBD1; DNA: TGTGCCAGCAGCTTGGCCGGGACAGGTCAGCCCCAGCATTTT; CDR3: CASSLAGTGQPQHF
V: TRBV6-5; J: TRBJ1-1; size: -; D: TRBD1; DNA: TGTGCCAGCAGTTACGGGACAGGGCCGAACACTGAAGCTTTCTTT; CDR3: CASSYGTGPNTEAFF
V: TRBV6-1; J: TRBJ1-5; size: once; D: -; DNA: TGTGCCAGCAGTGAAGGTGGGAGATGGAATCAGCCCCAGCATTTT; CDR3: CASSEGGRWNQPQHF
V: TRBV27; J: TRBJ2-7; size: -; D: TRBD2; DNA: TGTGCCAGCAGAGCAGTAATAGCGGGAGGACGGTCCGAGCAGTACTTC; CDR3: CASRAVIAGGRSEQYF
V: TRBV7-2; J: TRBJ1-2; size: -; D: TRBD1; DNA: TGTGCCAGCAGCTCGGGACAGGTTAACTATGGCTACACCTTC; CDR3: CASSSGQVNYGYTF
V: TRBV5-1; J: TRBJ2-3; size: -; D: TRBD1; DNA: TGCGCCAGCAGCTCACTGGCCACAGGGGTCGCAGATACGCAGTATTTT; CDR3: CASSSLATGVADTQYF
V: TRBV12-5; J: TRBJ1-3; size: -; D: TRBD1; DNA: TGTGCTAGTGGTTTGGGACAGGGGAGCACCATATATTTT; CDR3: CASGLGQGSTIYF
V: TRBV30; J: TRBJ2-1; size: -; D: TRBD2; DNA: TGTGCCTGGATTGAAAGCGGGGTTGAGCAGTTCTTC; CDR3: CAWIESGVEQFF
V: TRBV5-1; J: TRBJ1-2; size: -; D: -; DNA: TGCGCCAGCAGACCACTACAGGGCGGAGGTGGCTACACCTTC; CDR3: CASRPLQGGGGYTF
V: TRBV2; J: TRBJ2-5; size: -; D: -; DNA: TGTGCCAGCAGTGAACGATTTCAAGAGACCCAGTACTTC; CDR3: CASSERFQETQYF
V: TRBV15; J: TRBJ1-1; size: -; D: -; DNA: TGTGCCACCAGCAGAGTCCGGGAGCTTGAAGCTTTCTTT; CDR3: CATSRVRELEAFF
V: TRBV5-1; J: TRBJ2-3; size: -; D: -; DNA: TGCGCCAGCAGCGGACTAACTACATACACAGATACGCAGTATTTT; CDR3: CASSGLTTYTDTQYF
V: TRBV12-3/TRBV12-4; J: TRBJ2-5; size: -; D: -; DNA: TGTGCCAGCAGTTTCGTCACGGAGACCCAGTACTTC; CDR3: CASSFVTETQYF
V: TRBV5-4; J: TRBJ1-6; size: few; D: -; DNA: TGTGCCAGCAGCTTGGATTATTCACCCCTCCACTTT; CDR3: CASSLDYSPLHF
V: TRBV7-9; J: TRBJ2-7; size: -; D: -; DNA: TGTGCCAGCAGCTTAGTAACCTTTTATAGCTCCTACGAGCAGTACTTC; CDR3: CASSLVTFYSSYEQYF
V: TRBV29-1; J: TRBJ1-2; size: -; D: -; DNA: TGCAGCGTTGAAAAACAGGCATCTAACTATGGCTACACCTTC; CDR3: CSVEKQASNYGYTF
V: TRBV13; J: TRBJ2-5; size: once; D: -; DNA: TGTGCCAGCAGCTTACTCCGGAAAGAGACCCAGTACTTC; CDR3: CASSLLRKETQYF
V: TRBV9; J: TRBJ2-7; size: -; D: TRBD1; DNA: TGTGCCAGCAGCGTAAGGGCAGGGGGCTACGAGCAGTACTTC; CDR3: CASSVRAGGYEQYF
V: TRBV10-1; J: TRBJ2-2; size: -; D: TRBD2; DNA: TGCGCCAGCAGTGAAGGCGGGAGATTCACCGGGGAGCTGTTTTTT; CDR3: CASSEGGRFTGELFF
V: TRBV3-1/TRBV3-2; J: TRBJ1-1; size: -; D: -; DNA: TGTGCCAGCAGCCAAGAATCAGGCAATTCTATCTTGAACACTGAAGCTTTCTTT; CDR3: CASSQESGNSILNTEAFF
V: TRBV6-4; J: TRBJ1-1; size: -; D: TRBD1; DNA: TGTGCCAGCAGTGAATCAGGGGGGGCCCTTGGCACTGAAGCTTTCTTT; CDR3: CASSESGGALGTEAFF
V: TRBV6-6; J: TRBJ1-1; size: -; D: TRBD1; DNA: TGTGCCAGCAGTTACCCACAGGGGGCGGTGAACACTGAAGCTTTCTTT; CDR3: CASSYPQGAVNTEAFF
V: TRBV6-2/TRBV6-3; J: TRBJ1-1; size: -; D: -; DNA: TGTGCCAGCACCCCGGGCGGGGCGGGCACTGAAGCTTTCTTT; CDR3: CASTPGGAGTEAFF
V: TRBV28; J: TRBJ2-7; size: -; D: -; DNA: TGTGCCAGCAGTTTGTACAGGGCCTACGAGCAGTACTTC; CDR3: CASSLYRAYEQYF
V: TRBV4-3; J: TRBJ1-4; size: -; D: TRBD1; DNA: TGCGCCAGCAGCCAGGGACAGGGGGGAGGTGAAAAACTGTTTTTT; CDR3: CASSQGQGGGEKLFF
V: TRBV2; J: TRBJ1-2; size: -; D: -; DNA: TGTGCCAGCGGTTTCTCCTATGGCTACACCTTC; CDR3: CASGFSYGYTF
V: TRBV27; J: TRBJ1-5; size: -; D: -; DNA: TGTGCCAGCAGTCCCTATCGGGAGCAGCCCCAGCATTTT; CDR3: CASSPYREQPQHF
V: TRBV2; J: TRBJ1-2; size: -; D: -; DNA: TGTGCCAGCAGTGAACAGGGCTTTCGTTATGGCTACACCTTC; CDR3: CASSEQGFRYGYTF
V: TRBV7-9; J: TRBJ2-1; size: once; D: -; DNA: TGTGCCAGCAGCTTAGTCGGCAAAAATACGCTCCCCGGTAATGAGCAGTTCTTC; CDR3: CASSLVGKNTLPGNEQFF
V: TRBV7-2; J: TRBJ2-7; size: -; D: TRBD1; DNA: TGTGCCAGCAGCTGGCAGGGGCAGGGGGACGAGCAGTACTTC; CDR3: CASSWQGQGDEQYF
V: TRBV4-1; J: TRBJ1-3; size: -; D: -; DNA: TGCGCCAGCAGCCAAGATTTACAAGGGTTTGGAAACACCATATATTTT; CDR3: CASSQDLQGFGNTIYF
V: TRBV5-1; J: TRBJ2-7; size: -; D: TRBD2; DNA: TGCGCCAGCAGCTTGAGAGGGACGGGAGGGCCAGTCGAGCAGTACTTC; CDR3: CASSLRGTGGPVEQYF
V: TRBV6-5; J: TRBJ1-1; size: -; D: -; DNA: TGTGCCAGCAGTTACTCGTCAGGAGCAGGTGAAGCTTTCTTT; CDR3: CASSYSSGAGEAFF
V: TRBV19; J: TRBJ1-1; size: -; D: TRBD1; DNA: TGTGCCAGTAGTTCGCTTCGGACAGGGACCAACACTGAAGCTTTCTTT; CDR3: CASSSLRTGTNTEAFF
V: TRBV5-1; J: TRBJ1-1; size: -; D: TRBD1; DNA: TGCGCCAGCAGCTTGGGGGATAACAGGGGGCGAGCTTTCTTT; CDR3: CASSLGDNRGRAFF
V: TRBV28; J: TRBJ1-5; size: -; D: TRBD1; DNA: TGTGCCACCGGAACAGGGGACCAGCCCCAGCATTTT; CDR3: CATGTGDQPQHF
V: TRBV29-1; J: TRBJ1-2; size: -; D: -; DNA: TGCAGCGTTGAAGAGGTAGCTAACTATGGCTACACCTTC; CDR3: CSVEEVANYGYTF
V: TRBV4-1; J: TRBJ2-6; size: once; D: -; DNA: TGCGCCAGCAGCCAAGTCCCGGGGGCCAACGTCCTGACTTTC; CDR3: CASSQVPGANVLTF
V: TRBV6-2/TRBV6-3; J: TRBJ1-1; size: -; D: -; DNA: TGTGCCAGCAGTTTGTCCGGACAGATGAACACTGAAGCTTTCTTT; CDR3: CASSLSGQMNTEAFF
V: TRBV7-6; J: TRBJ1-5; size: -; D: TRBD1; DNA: TGTGCCAGCAGCCCGGGACAGGCTAGCAATCAGCCCCAGCATTTT; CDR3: CASSPGQASNQPQHF
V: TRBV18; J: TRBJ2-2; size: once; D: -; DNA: TGTGCCAGCTCACCTGGGACGAACACCGGGGAGCTGTTTTTT; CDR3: CASSPGTNTGELFF
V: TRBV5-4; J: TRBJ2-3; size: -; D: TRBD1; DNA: TGTGCCAGCAGCCGGCCTACAGGGGGCGAGGAAGATACGCAGTATTTT; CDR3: CASSRPTGGEEDTQYF
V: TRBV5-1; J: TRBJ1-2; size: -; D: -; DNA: TGCGCCAGCAGCTCCTCCTGGGGGGCGCAGGGCTACACCTTC; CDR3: CASSSSWGAQGYTF
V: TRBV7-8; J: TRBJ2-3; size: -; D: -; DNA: TGTGCCAGCAGCTTAGCAACTGGCACAGATACGCAGTATTTT; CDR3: CASSLATGTDTQYF
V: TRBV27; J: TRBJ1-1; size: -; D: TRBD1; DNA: TGTGCCAGCAGTTTTTTACAGGGGGCAACTGAAGCTTTCTTT; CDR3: CASSFLQGATEAFF
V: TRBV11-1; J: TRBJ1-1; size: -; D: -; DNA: TGTGCCAGCAGCTTACCGGGACAGAACACTGAAGCTTTCTTT; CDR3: CASSLPGQNTEAFF
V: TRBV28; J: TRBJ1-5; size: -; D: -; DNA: TGTGCCAGCAGTTTCCCCGGGGGGGGGAATCAGCCCCAGCATTTT; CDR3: CASSFPGGGNQPQHF
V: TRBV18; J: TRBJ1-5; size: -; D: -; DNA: TGTGCCAGCTCACCGGGGGGGAATAGCAATCAGCCCCAGCATTTT; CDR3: CASSPGGNSNQPQHF
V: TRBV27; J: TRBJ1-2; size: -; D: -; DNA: TGTGCCAGCAGGACCCCAGACTATGGCTACACCTTC; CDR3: CASRTPDYGYTF
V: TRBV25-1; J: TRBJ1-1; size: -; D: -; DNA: TGTGCCAGCAGTGAATATAAGGGACCGAACACTGAAGCTTTCTTT; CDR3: CASSEYKGPNTEAFF